Listed below are T cell receptor beta chains from one sample, sequenced in a study of cytomegalovirus exposure and HLA in healthy donors. Produced via immunoSEQ multiplex PCR; TCRdb's table is partial and in-frame only. This table holds some 69,000 clones, approximately 80% found once. The material sequenced was PBMCs. These receptors were collected from a woman in her twenties or thirties in good health and CMV-seronegative. Each CDR3 is given with its conserved first and last residue. The order of the fields is D gene, clone size, J gene, V gene, CDR3 DNA, CDR3 protein. A D gene is named only where the DNA matches it firmly. Only part of the rows carry a size: once, few, many, or a class if the clone is expanded.

d_gene: NA; abundance: NA; j_gene: TRBJ1-3; v_gene: TRBV7-2; CDR3nt: TGTGCCAGCAGCCTACAGGACCGCGCTGGAAACACCATATATTTT; CDR3aa: CASSLQDRAGNTIYF
d_gene: TRBD1; abundance: few; j_gene: TRBJ1-2; v_gene: TRBV18; CDR3nt: TGTGCCAGCTCTCGAATTTCCAGGGGGCGAATCTATGGCTACACCTTC; CDR3aa: CASSRISRGRIYGYTF
d_gene: NA; abundance: once; j_gene: TRBJ1-2; v_gene: TRBV9; CDR3nt: TGTGCCAGCAGCGGGGGCAATGTGGTTGGCTACACCTTC; CDR3aa: CASSGGNVVGYTF
d_gene: NA; abundance: few; j_gene: TRBJ2-1; v_gene: TRBV6-4; CDR3nt: TGTGCCAGCAGTGAAGGCCAGGGGACCTACAATGAGCAGTTCTTC; CDR3aa: CASSEGQGTYNEQFF
d_gene: TRBD1; abundance: NA; j_gene: TRBJ2-1; v_gene: TRBV7-9; CDR3nt: TGTGCCAGCAGCCCCTCTTCCCGGGACAGGAATTACAATGAGCAGTTCTTC; CDR3aa: CASSPSSRDRNYNEQFF
d_gene: NA; abundance: NA; j_gene: TRBJ1-2; v_gene: TRBV30; CDR3nt: TGTGCCTGGAGTCTGATACAGGGTGGCTACACCTTC; CDR3aa: CAWSLIQGGYTF
d_gene: NA; abundance: NA; j_gene: TRBJ2-1; v_gene: TRBV5-1; CDR3nt: TGCGCCAGCAGCTTGTTAACCCGGTCAGGGGATGAGCAGTTCTTC; CDR3aa: CASSLLTRSGDEQFF
d_gene: TRBD2; abundance: NA; j_gene: TRBJ2-2; v_gene: TRBV10-1; CDR3nt: TGCGCAGGACTAGCGGGAGAGGCCGGGGAGCTGTTTTTT; CDR3aa: CAGLAGEAGELFF
d_gene: NA; abundance: NA; j_gene: TRBJ2-3; v_gene: TRBV9; CDR3nt: TGTGCCAGCAGCACCTCGACAGCTAGCACAGATACGCAGTATTTT; CDR3aa: CASSTSTASTDTQYF
d_gene: NA; abundance: NA; j_gene: TRBJ2-2; v_gene: TRBV19; CDR3nt: TGTGCCAGTAGTAATCCAACAGGGAGCAGAGGGGAGCTGTTTTTT; CDR3aa: CASSNPTGSRGELFF
d_gene: TRBD1; abundance: NA; j_gene: TRBJ2-7; v_gene: TRBV14; CDR3nt: TGTGCCAGCAGCCAACCGGGACAGGGACTCTCCGAGCAGTACTTC; CDR3aa: CASSQPGQGLSEQYF
d_gene: TRBD1; abundance: NA; j_gene: TRBJ2-7; v_gene: TRBV29-1; CDR3nt: TGCAGCGCTCTACAGGGGGGAAGGTACGAGCAGTACTTC; CDR3aa: CSALQGGRYEQYF
d_gene: TRBD2; abundance: once; j_gene: TRBJ2-5; v_gene: TRBV9; CDR3nt: TGTGCCAGCAGCGGCGGGGGAGGGGTCAAAGGGGAGACCCAGTACTTC; CDR3aa: CASSGGGGVKGETQYF
d_gene: TRBD1; abundance: NA; j_gene: TRBJ1-1; v_gene: TRBV4-3; CDR3nt: TGCGCCAGCAGCCAAACCCCGGACAGGGGGATCCTGAACACTGAAGCTTTCTTT; CDR3aa: CASSQTPDRGILNTEAFF
d_gene: TRBD2; abundance: NA; j_gene: TRBJ2-5; v_gene: TRBV13; CDR3nt: TGTGCCAGCAGCTTGGGCGTCTATCTAGCGGGAGAGACCCAGTACTTC; CDR3aa: CASSLGVYLAGETQYF
d_gene: NA; abundance: NA; j_gene: TRBJ1-6; v_gene: TRBV2; CDR3nt: TGTGCCAGCACTCCGACAGTCTATAATTCACCCCTCCACTTT; CDR3aa: CASTPTVYNSPLHF
d_gene: TRBD1; abundance: NA; j_gene: TRBJ2-2; v_gene: TRBV10-3; CDR3nt: TGTGCCATCAGTGAAAGGGGGCCCGACACCGGGGAGCTGTTTTTT; CDR3aa: CAISERGPDTGELFF
d_gene: NA; abundance: NA; j_gene: TRBJ2-1; v_gene: TRBV5-8; CDR3nt: TGTGCCAGCAAGGGCGGGTACGCCTACAATGAGCAGTTCTTC; CDR3aa: CASKGGYAYNEQFF
d_gene: NA; abundance: NA; j_gene: TRBJ2-1; v_gene: TRBV5-6; CDR3nt: TGTGCCAGCAGCTTAGTAGATGAGCAGTTCTTC; CDR3aa: CASSLVDEQFF
d_gene: TRBD1; abundance: NA; j_gene: TRBJ2-1; v_gene: TRBV19; CDR3nt: TGTGCCAGTAGCTCCGGGACAGGGTTTGGATCCTACAATGAGCAGTTCTTC; CDR3aa: CASSSGTGFGSYNEQFF
d_gene: TRBD2; abundance: NA; j_gene: TRBJ2-5; v_gene: TRBV9; CDR3nt: TGTGCCAGCACCCGGACTAGCGGGAGTTTAGAGACCCAGTACTTC; CDR3aa: CASTRTSGSLETQYF
d_gene: TRBD1; abundance: NA; j_gene: TRBJ1-6; v_gene: TRBV25-1; CDR3nt: TGTGCCAGCAGTCTGCGGACAGGGGACAAATCACCCCTCCACTTT; CDR3aa: CASSLRTGDKSPLHF
d_gene: TRBD1; abundance: once; j_gene: TRBJ1-5; v_gene: TRBV27; CDR3nt: TGTGCCAGCGGCGGACAGGGGACGGGTCAGCCCCAGCATTTT; CDR3aa: CASGGQGTGQPQHF
d_gene: NA; abundance: few; j_gene: TRBJ2-2; v_gene: TRBV5-1; CDR3nt: TGCGCCAGCAGCTCAGGTGACATCCTAAGACGGGAGCTGTTTTTT; CDR3aa: CASSSGDILRRELFF
d_gene: NA; abundance: NA; j_gene: TRBJ1-5; v_gene: TRBV4-1; CDR3nt: TGCGCCAGCAGCCTACAACTAGAGGGCAATCAGCCCCAGCATTTT; CDR3aa: CASSLQLEGNQPQHF
d_gene: TRBD1; abundance: NA; j_gene: TRBJ1-1; v_gene: TRBV19; CDR3nt: TGTGCCAGTAGTAAAACAGGGGGCGAGACTGAAGCTTTCTTT; CDR3aa: CASSKTGGETEAFF
d_gene: TRBD2; abundance: NA; j_gene: TRBJ2-1; v_gene: TRBV6-4; CDR3nt: TGTGCCAGCAGTGACTCGACTAGCGGGAGCAATGAGCAGTTCTTC; CDR3aa: CASSDSTSGSNEQFF
d_gene: NA; abundance: NA; j_gene: TRBJ2-2; v_gene: TRBV9; CDR3nt: TGTGCCAGCAGCGTACAGGGGTTTAGGACCGGGGAGCTGTTTTTT; CDR3aa: CASSVQGFRTGELFF
d_gene: NA; abundance: few; j_gene: TRBJ2-3; v_gene: TRBV5-4; CDR3nt: TGTGCCAGCAGCTCGGTCAACAGGAGAACGTCAGATACGCAGTATTTT; CDR3aa: CASSSVNRRTSDTQYF
d_gene: TRBD1; abundance: NA; j_gene: TRBJ2-1; v_gene: TRBV18; CDR3nt: TGTGCCAGCTCACGAACCGGGACAGGGGGCAATGAGCAGTTCTTC; CDR3aa: CASSRTGTGGNEQFF
d_gene: TRBD2; abundance: NA; j_gene: TRBJ2-1; v_gene: TRBV5-1; CDR3nt: TGCGCCAGCAGCTTGGGAGTTCGAGCGGGGGGACTCAATGAGCAGTTCTTC; CDR3aa: CASSLGVRAGGLNEQFF
d_gene: NA; abundance: few; j_gene: TRBJ1-2; v_gene: TRBV5-6; CDR3nt: TGTGCCAGCAGCCCGGACGGCAGGGCAGATGGCTACACCTTC; CDR3aa: CASSPDGRADGYTF
d_gene: NA; abundance: few; j_gene: TRBJ2-2; v_gene: TRBV9; CDR3nt: TGTGCCAGCAGCGTAGCGCAAGCGTCCGGGGAGCTGTTTTTT; CDR3aa: CASSVAQASGELFF
d_gene: NA; abundance: NA; j_gene: TRBJ2-1; v_gene: TRBV27; CDR3nt: TGTGCCAGCAGTCCCTGGGGCGGACCTAAGGAAAATGAGCAGTTCTTC; CDR3aa: CASSPWGGPKENEQFF
d_gene: NA; abundance: NA; j_gene: TRBJ2-2; v_gene: TRBV5-1; CDR3nt: TGCGCCAGCAGCTTGGAGGGCCCGAGGGCCACCGGGGAGCTGTTTTTT; CDR3aa: CASSLEGPRATGELFF
d_gene: NA; abundance: few; j_gene: TRBJ2-2; v_gene: TRBV6-6; CDR3nt: TGTGCCAGCTGTACACAGGCGAACACCGGGGAGCTGTTTTTT; CDR3aa: CASCTQANTGELFF
d_gene: NA; abundance: NA; j_gene: TRBJ2-1; v_gene: TRBV9; CDR3nt: TGTGCCAGCAGCCCCCCCGGGACTCTTTCCTACAATGAGCAGTTCTTC; CDR3aa: CASSPPGTLSYNEQFF
d_gene: TRBD1; abundance: NA; j_gene: TRBJ1-1; v_gene: TRBV18; CDR3nt: TGTGCCAGCTCACCCGGGACAGACACTGAAGCTTTCTTT; CDR3aa: CASSPGTDTEAFF
d_gene: NA; abundance: NA; j_gene: TRBJ1-4; v_gene: TRBV5-5; CDR3nt: TGTGCCAGCAGCTGGGAGGGGAGGGGTAATGAAAAACTGTTTTTT; CDR3aa: CASSWEGRGNEKLFF
d_gene: TRBD1; abundance: NA; j_gene: TRBJ2-5; v_gene: TRBV29-1; CDR3nt: TGCAGCGTTGAGAGGGGGACAGGGGGAGTAGAGACCCAGTACTTC; CDR3aa: CSVERGTGGVETQYF
d_gene: TRBD2; abundance: once; j_gene: TRBJ2-5; v_gene: TRBV29-1; CDR3nt: TGCAGCGTCAACTACGGGGGGGAGACCCAGTACTTC; CDR3aa: CSVNYGGETQYF
d_gene: TRBD2; abundance: NA; j_gene: TRBJ2-3; v_gene: TRBV7-9; CDR3nt: TGTGCCAGCAGCTTAGGGGGACTAGCGGGGACGACAGATACGCAGTATTTT; CDR3aa: CASSLGGLAGTTDTQYF
d_gene: TRBD1; abundance: NA; j_gene: TRBJ2-7; v_gene: TRBV7-9; CDR3nt: TGTTCCAGCAGCAGGACAGGGACCGAGCAGTACTTC; CDR3aa: CSSSRTGTEQYF
d_gene: NA; abundance: NA; j_gene: TRBJ1-1; v_gene: TRBV30; CDR3nt: TGTGCCTGGACCCGCCTGAGCACTGAAGCTTTCTTT; CDR3aa: CAWTRLSTEAFF
d_gene: NA; abundance: few; j_gene: TRBJ1-6; v_gene: TRBV7-9; CDR3nt: TGTGCCAGCAGCGAGGACAGACGAAATTCACCCCTCCACTTT; CDR3aa: CASSEDRRNSPLHF
d_gene: NA; abundance: NA; j_gene: TRBJ1-2; v_gene: TRBV21-1; CDR3nt: TGTGCCAGCAGCAAAGTAGCCCAACCAAGACGTAGTGGCTACACCTTC; CDR3aa: CASSKVAQPRRSGYTF
d_gene: TRBD1; abundance: NA; j_gene: TRBJ1-2; v_gene: TRBV30; CDR3nt: TGTGCCTGGAGTACGGGACAGGGTAATGGCTACACCTTC; CDR3aa: CAWSTGQGNGYTF
d_gene: TRBD1; abundance: NA; j_gene: TRBJ2-5; v_gene: TRBV19; CDR3nt: TGTGCCAGTAGTTCCGGACAGGGGGCCTCGGGAGAGACCCAGTACTTC; CDR3aa: CASSSGQGASGETQYF